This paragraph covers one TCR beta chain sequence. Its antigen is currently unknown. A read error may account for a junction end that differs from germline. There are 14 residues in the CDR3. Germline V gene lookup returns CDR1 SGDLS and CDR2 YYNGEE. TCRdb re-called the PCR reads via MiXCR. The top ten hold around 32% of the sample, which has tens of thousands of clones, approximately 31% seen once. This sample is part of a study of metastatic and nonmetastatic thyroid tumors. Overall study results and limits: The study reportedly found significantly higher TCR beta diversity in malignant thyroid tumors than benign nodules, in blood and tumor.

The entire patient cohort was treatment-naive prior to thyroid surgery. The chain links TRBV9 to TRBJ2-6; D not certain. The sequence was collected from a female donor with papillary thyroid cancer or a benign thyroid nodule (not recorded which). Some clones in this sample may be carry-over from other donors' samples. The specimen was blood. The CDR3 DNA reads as TGTGCCAGCAGCACATGGTCTGGGGTCAACGTCCTGACTTTC. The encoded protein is CASSTWSGVNVLTF.